This passage covers 6 T cell receptor beta chains from one sample sequenced in a study of T cells in Graves' hyperthyroidism and ophthalmopathy. RNA transcripts yielded amplified TCR beta CDR3 regions. First-round RT-PCR with HTBI primers amplified the TCR CDR3 region. TCRdb reanalysed the multiplex PCR reads using MiXCR and keeps one entry per CDR3 protein. Of hundreds of thousands of distinct CDR3 sequences listed, roughly a third are singletons. The sequenced sample consisted of blood. The receptors were sampled from a woman in her 40s with Graves' hyperthyroidism.

This chain uses TRBV19 with TRBJ2-5; TRBD2 aligns across 9 bases. CDR1 is LNHDA, CDR2 SQIVND, per germline (reference sequence). The CDR3 spans 15 residues. The V gene end was trimmed by 7 bases and the J gene end by 5 bases; junction bases not matched to a gene: 11. Here the CDR3 reads CASTPPGTSRETQYF. The DNA for the CDR3 is TGTGCCAGTACCCCCCCCGGGACTAGCCGTGAGACCCAGTACTTC.

The chain couples TRBV12-3 or TRBV12-4 to TRBJ2-5; possibly TRBD1 for D (6 bases). This CDR3 contains 14 residues. Trimming stripped 3 bases from V and 4 bases from J, with 12 bases between. CDR3 protein: CASSLQGMGETQYF. The CDR3 nucleotides read TGTGCCAGCAGTTTGCAGGGGATGGGAGAGACCCAGTACTTC.

This clonotype was detected many times. This chain links TRBV10-3 with TRBJ2-7; 8 bases agree with TRBD1. The CDR3 is 12 amino acids. CDR1 and CDR2 (germline): ENHRY, SYGVKD. The V segment lost 6 bases and the J segment 6 bases; nucleotides outside the gene matches: 4. CDR3 loop: CAISPTGAEQYF. In nucleotides, the CDR3 is TGTGCCATCAGCCCGACAGGGGCCGAGCAGTACTTC.

The chain is built from TRBV11-2 and TRBJ1-4; no clear D gene. V was pared by 5 bases and J by 0 bases, with 13 bases between. From germline, CDR1 is SGHAT and CDR2 FQNNGV. The CDR3 covers 16 residues. The CDR3: CASSPSERPTNEKLFF. The DNA of the CDR3 is TGTGCCAGCAGCCCCTCTGAACGACCAACTAATGAAAAACTGTTTTTT.

This clonotype turned up a few times. The V call is TRBV7-9, the J call TRBJ1-3, with no clear D. The CDR3 runs 14 residues. The ends were cut back, 8 bases at V and 0 bases at J, with 11 bases in the middle. Germline CDR1 and CDR2: SEHNR and FQNEAQ (reference sequence). CDR3 nucleotide sequence: TGTGCCAGCCGCCGGGCGAGCTCTGGAAACACCATATATTTT. Translated, it gives CASRRASSGNTIYF.

This clonotype has more than one count but fewer than ten. The chain carries TRBV4-2 and TRBJ2-7; maybe TRBD2 (5 bases). V was pared by 7 bases and J by 1 base, with 11 bases between. Germline V gene sequence: CDR1 LGHNA, CDR2 YNFKEQ. This CDR3 comprises 13 residues. In nucleotides, the CDR3 is TGTGCCAGCATCTCCGGGGTATCCTACGAGCAGTACTTC. Translation gives CASISGVSYEQYF.